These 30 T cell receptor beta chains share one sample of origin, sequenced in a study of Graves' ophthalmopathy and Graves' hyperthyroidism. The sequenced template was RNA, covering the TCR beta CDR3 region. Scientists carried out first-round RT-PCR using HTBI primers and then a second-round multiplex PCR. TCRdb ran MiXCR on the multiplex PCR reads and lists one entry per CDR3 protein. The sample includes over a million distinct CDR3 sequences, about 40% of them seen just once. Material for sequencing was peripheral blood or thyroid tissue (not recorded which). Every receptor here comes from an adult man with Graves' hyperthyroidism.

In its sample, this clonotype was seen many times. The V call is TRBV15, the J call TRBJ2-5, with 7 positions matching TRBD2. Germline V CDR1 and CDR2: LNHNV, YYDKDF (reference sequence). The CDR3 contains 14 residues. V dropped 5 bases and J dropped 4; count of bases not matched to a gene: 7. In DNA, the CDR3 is TGTGCCACCAGCGGGGGGGGATCGTCAGAGACCCAGTACTTC. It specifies CATSGGGSSETQYF.

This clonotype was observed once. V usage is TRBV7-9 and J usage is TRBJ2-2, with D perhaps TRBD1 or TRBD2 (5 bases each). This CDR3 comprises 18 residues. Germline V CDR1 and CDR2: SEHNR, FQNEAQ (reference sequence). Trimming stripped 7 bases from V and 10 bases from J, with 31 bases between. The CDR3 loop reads CASTQTPTENAGATELFF. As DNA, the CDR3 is TGTGCCAGCACCCAAACCCCCACCGAGAACGCCGGGGCGACGGAGCTGTTTTTT.

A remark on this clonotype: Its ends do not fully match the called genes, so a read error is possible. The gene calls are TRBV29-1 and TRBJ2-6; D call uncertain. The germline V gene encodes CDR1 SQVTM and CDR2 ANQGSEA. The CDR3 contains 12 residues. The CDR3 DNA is TGCAGCGTTGAGTCCGACCCGAACACTGAAGCTTTC. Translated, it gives CSVESDPNTEAF. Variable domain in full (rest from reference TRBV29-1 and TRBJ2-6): SAVISQKPSRDICQRGTSLTIQCQVDSQVTMMFWYRQQPGQSLTLIATANQGSEATYESGFVIDKFPISRPNLTFSTLTVSNMSPEDSSIYLCSVESDPNTEAFGAGSRLTVL.

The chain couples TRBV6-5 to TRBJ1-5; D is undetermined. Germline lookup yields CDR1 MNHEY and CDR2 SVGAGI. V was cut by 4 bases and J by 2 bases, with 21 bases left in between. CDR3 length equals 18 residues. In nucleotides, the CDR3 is TGTGCCAGCAGTTGCTCGAGTCTGGGGTCCCCCGGCAATCAGCCCCAGCATTTT. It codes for CASSCSSLGSPGNQPQHF.

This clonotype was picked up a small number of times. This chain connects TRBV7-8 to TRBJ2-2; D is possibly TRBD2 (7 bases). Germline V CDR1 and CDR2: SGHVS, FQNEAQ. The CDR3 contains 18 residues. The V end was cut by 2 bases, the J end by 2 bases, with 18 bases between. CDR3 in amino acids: CASSLRTGGRLNTGELFF. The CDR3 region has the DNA TGTGCCAGCAGCTTACGGACGGGGGGCCGGTTAAACACCGGGGAGCTGTTTTTT.

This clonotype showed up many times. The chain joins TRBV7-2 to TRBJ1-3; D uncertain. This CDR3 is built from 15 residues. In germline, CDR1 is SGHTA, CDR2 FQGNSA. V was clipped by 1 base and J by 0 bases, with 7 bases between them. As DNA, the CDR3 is TGTGCCAGCAGCTTAGTTGCCAGCTCTGGAAACACCATATATTTT. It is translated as CASSLVASSGNTIYF.

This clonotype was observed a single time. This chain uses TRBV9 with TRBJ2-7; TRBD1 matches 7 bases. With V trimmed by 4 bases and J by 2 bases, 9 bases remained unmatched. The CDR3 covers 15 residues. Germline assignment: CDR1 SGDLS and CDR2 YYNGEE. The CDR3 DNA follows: TGTGCCAGCAGCCCCTCGGACAGGCCGACCTACGAGCAGTACTTC. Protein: CASSPSDRPTYEQYF. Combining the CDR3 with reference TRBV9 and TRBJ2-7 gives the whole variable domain DSGVTQTPKHLITATGQRVTLRCSPRSGDLSVYWYQQSLDQGLQFLIQYYNGEERAKGNILERFSAQQFPDLHSELNLSSLELGDSALYFCASSPSDRPTYEQYFGPGTRLTVT.

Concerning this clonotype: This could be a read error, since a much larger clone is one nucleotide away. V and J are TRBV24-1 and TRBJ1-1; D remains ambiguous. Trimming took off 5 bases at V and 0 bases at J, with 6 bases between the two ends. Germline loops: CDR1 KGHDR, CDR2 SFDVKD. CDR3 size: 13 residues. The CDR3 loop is CATSVGMNTEAFF. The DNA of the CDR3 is TGTGCCACCAGTGTGGGCATGAACACTGAAGCTTTCTTT.

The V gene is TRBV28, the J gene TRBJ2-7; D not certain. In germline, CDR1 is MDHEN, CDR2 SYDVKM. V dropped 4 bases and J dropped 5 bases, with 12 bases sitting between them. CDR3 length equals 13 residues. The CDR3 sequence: CASSYSVPHEQYF. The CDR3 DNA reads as TGTGCCAGCAGTTACTCCGTTCCCCACGAGCAGTACTTC.

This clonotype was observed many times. The CDR3 nucleotides read TGTGCCAGCAGCGGGGTAGCGGGCTTCACCGGGGAGCTGTTTTTT. This encodes CASSGVAGFTGELFF. This chain connects TRBV9 to TRBJ2-2; 7 positions match TRBD2. The trim removed 3 bases at V and 4 bases at J, leaving 6 bases unmatched. Germline CDR1 is SGDLS and CDR2 is YYNGEE. This CDR3 spans 15 amino acids.

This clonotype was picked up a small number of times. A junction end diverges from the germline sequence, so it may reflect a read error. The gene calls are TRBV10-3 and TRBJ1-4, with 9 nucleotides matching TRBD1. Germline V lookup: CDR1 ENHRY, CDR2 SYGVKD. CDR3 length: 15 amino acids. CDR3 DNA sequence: TGTGCCAGCAGTTACCAGGGACAGGGTAATGAAAAACTGTTTTTT. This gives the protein CASSYQGQGNEKLFF.

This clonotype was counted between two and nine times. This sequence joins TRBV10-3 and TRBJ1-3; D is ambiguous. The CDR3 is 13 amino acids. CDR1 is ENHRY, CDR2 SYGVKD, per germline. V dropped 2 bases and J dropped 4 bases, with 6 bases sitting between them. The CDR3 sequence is CAISESFGNTIYF. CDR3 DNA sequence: TGTGCCATCAGTGAGAGCTTCGGAAACACCATATATTTT.

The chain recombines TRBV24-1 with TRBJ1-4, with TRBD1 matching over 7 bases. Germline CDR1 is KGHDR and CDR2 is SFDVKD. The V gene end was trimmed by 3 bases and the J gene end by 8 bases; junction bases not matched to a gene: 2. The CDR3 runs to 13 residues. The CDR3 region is CATSDPGGEKLFF. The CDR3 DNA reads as TGTGCCACCAGTGATCCAGGGGGGGAAAAACTGTTTTTT.

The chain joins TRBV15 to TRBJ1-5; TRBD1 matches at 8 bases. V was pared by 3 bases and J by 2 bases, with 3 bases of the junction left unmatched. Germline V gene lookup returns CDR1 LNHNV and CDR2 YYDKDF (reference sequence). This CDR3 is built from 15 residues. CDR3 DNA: TGTGCCACCAGCAGCACGGGACAGGGCAATCAGCCCCAGCATTTT. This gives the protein CATSSTGQGNQPQHF.

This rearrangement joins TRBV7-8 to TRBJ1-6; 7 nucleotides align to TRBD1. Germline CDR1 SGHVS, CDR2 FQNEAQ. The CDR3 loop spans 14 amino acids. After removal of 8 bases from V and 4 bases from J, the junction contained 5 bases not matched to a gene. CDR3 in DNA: TGTGCCAGCCGCTGGGACAGATATAATTCACCCCTCCACTTT. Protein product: CASRWDRYNSPLHF.

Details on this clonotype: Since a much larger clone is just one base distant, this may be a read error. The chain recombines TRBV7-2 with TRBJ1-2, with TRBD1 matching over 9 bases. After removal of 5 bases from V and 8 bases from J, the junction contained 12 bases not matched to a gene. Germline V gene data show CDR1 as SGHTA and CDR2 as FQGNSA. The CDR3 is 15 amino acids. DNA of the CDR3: TGTGCCAGCAGCCCAGACGGACAGGGGTTCGGAGGCTACACCTTC. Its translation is CASSPDGQGFGGYTF. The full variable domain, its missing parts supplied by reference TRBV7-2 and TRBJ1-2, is GAGVSQSPSNKVTEKGKDVELRCDPISGHTALYWYRQSLGQGLEFLIYFQGNSAPDKSGLPSDRFSAERTGGSVSTLTIQRTQQEDSAVYLCASSPDGQGFGGYTFGSGTRLTVV.

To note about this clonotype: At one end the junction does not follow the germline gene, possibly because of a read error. The DNA for the CDR3 is TGTGTCAGCAGCTTAGGACAGGGGGATTCACCCCTCCACTTT. It specifies CVSSLGQGDSPLHF. The rearrangement links TRBV11-2 to TRBJ1-6; TRBD1 agrees at 10 bases. Germline CDR1 is SGHAT and CDR2 is FQNNGV. This CDR3 has 14 amino acids.

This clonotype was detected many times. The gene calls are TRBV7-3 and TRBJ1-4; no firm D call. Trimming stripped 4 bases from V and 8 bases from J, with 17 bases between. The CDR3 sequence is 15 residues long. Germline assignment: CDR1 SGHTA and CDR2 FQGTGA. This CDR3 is CASSSRTYIGEKLFF. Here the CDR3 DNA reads TGTGCCAGCAGCTCCAGGACCTATATTGGGGAAAAACTGTTTTTT.

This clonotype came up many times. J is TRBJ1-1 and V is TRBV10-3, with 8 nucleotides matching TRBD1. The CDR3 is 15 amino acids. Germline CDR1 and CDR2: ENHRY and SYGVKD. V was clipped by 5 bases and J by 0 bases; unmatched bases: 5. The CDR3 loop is CAISRQGRMNTEAFF. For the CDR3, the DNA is TGTGCCATCAGTAGACAGGGGAGGATGAACACTGAAGCTTTCTTT.

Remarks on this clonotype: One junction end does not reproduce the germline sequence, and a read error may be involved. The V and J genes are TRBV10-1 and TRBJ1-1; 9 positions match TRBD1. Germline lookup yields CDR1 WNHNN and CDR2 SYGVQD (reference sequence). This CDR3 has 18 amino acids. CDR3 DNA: TGTGCCAGCTCACCTTGGACAGGGGAGTCAGCCATGAACACTGAAGCTTTCTTT. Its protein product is CASSPWTGESAMNTEAFF.

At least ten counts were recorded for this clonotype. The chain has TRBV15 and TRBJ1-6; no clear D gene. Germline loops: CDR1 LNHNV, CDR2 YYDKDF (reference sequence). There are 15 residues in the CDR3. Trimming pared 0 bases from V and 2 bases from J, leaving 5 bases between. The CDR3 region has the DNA TGTGCCACCAGCAGAGATAGGGCCTATAATTCACCCCTCCACTTT. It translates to CATSRDRAYNSPLHF.

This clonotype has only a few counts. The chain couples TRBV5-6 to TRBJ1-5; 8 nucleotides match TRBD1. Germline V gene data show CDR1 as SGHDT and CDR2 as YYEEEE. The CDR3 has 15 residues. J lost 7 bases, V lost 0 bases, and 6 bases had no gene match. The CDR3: CASSLGVTGVQPQHF. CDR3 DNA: TGTGCCAGCAGCTTGGGGGTGACAGGGGTCCAGCCCCAGCATTTT.

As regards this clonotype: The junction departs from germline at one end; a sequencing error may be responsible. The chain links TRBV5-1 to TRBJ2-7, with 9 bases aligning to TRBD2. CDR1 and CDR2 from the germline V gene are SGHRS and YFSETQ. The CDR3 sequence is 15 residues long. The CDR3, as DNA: TGCACCAGCAGAGCAGGGCCTAGCGGGGACAACGAGCAGTACTTC. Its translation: CTSRAGPSGDNEQYF.

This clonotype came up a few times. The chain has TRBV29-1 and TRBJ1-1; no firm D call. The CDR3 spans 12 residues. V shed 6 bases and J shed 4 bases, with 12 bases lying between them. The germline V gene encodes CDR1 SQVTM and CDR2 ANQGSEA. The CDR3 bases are TGCAGCGTCCGAGACTGGGGCACTGAAGCTTTCTTT. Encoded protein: CSVRDWGTEAFF.

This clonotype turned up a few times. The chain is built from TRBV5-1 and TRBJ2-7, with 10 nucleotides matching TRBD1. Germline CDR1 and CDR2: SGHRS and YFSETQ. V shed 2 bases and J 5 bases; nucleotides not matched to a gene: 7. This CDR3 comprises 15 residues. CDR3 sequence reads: CASSFSGQGKDEQYF. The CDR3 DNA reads TGCGCCAGCAGCTTCTCGGGACAGGGGAAGGACGAGCAGTACTTC. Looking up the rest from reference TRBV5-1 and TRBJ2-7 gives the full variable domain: KAGVTQTPRYLIKTRGQQVTLSCSPISGHRSVSWYQQTPGQGLQFLFEYFSETQRNKGNFPGRFSGRQFSNSRSEMNVSTLELGDSALYLCASSFSGQGKDEQYFGPGTRLTVT.

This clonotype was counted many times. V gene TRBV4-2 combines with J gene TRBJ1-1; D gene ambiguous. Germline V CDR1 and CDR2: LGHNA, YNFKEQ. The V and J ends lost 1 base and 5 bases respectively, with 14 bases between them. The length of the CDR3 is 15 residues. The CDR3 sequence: CASSQASRLWTEAFF. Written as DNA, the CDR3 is TGTGCCAGCAGCCAAGCGTCGCGGTTGTGGACTGAAGCTTTCTTT.

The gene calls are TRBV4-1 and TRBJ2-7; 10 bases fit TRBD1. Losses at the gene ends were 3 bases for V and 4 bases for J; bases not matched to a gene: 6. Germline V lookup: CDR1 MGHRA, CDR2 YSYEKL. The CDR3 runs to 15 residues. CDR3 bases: TGCGCCAGCAGCCAGACTCGACAGGGGGCTTACGAGCAGTACTTC. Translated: CASSQTRQGAYEQYF.

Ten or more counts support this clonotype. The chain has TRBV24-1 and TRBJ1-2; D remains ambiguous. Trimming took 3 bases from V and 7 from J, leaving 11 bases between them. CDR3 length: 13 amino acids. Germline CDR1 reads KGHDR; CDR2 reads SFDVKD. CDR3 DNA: TGTGCCACCAGTGATCCGATCGGGTCTGGCTACACCTTC. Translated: CATSDPIGSGYTF.

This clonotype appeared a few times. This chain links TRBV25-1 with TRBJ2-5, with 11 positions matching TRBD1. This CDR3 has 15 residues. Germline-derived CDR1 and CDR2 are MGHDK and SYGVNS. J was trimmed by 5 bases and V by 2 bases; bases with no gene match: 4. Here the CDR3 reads CASSEGTGGRETQYF. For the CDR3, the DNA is TGTGCCAGCAGTGAAGGGACAGGGGGTCGGGAGACCCAGTACTTC.

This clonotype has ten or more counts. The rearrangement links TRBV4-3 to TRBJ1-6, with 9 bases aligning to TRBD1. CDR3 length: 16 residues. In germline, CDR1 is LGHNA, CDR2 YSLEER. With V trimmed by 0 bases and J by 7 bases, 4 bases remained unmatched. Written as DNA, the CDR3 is TGCGCCAGCAGCCAAGACGGGACAGGGCGGAATTCACCCCTCCACTTT. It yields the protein CASSQDGTGRNSPLHF.